Below, one TCR beta chain is given with its context. Its antigen is currently not known. The sample holds no much larger clone one base away, and base qualities are not on file. The sample belongs to a study of response to subunit inactivated influenza vaccine (dated by TCRdb to between 2017 and 2018). For context, the study as a whole: To follow how T cells responded to a trivalent subunit inactivated influenza vaccine, the researchers relied on deep quantitative profiling of the T cell receptor repertoire.

V and J are trimmed by 5 bases and 0 bases, and the gene matches miss 7 bases of the junction. Sequences SGHTA (CDR1) and FQGNSA (CDR2) are obtained from the germline V gene. There are 15 amino acids in the CDR3, from cysteine to phenylalanine inclusive. Of all the DNA, just the CDR3 is kept, 45 bases in frame from base 1. Here is what the overall study found, with its caveats: The authors proposed that each seasonal influenza vaccination may bring in only a limited number of new T cells.

The library was made by RT-PCR. The reads were generated on an Illumina HiSeq 2500. In-frame beta chains were kept once TCRdb had trimmed the public reads at Q25 with fastp and called clones with MiXCR. Rows with one shared CDR3 protein collapse into an entry with the most common genes and DNA. Within this sample are about 650,000 distinct CDR3 sequences, with 14% of them counted one time only. The ten biggest clones cover approximately 7.6% of the sample. The receptor was isolated from a man between 45 and 60 years old who received an inactivated influenza vaccine. Donor details come from another sample of the same person, matched by shared clones. The V and J segments used are TRBV7-2 and TRBJ2-7, with 7 bases in between that match TRBD2. Sequenced material: PBMCs from blood, taken 14 to 15 days before vaccination. The DNA is as follows: TGTGCCAGCAGCCCGAGCGGGGCAAACTCCTACGAGCAGTACTTC. This codes for CASSPSGANSYEQYF.